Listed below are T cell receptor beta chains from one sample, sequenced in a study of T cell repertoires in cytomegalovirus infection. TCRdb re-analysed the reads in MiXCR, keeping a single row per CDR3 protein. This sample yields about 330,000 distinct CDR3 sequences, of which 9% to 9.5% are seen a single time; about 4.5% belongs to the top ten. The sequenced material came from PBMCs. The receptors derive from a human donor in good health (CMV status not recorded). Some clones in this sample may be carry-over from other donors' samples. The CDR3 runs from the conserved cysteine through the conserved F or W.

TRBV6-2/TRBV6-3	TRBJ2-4	CASSYGGPSDIQYF
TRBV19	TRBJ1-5	CASLYGPSSNQPQHF
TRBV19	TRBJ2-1	CASSPGTGGFYEQFF
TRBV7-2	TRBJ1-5	CASSLGGSRAQPQHF
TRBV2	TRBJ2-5	CASSESTRALRQETQYF
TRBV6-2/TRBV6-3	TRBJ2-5	CASSYVGKETQYF
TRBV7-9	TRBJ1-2	CASSLALGTNYGYTF
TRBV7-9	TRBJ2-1	CASSWWTGVSDEQFF
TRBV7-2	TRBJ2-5	CASSLSTGGVETQYF
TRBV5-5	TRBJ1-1	CASSSGQGNAEAFF
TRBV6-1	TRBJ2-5	CASSPLGSRQETQYF
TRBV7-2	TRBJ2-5	CASSRDPLEETQYF
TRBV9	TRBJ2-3	CASSVVAGATDTQYF
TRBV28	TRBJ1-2	CASRPGQTNYGYTF
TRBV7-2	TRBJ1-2	CASNRQGALTIGGYTF